One sample yielded the 27 T cell receptor beta chains listed below, sequenced in a study of shared clonotypes between healthy human individuals. Data came from immunoSEQ multiplex PCR; TCRdb stores just in-frame clones and leaves some out. The data show 2 million to 2.5 million clones, with 90% to 95% seen just once and under 2% held by the top ten. CD45RO negativity and positive selection for CCR7 defined naive CD8 cells, a population that excluded terminally differentiated effector memory CD45RA+ cells. Sequencing used naive CD8+ T cells from PBMCs. The source is a man aged 18 to 29 in good health. Some clones in this sample may be carry-over from other donors' samples.

J is TRBJ1-3 and V is TRBV5-4; a possible D gene is TRBD1 (6 bases). The CDR3 is made up of 13 amino acids. Trimming left V 6 bases short and J 4 bases short, with 11 bases between. CDR1 SGHNT and CDR2 YYREEE come from the germline V gene (reference sequence). This CDR3 is CASTGDRGNTIYF. Written as DNA, the CDR3 is TGTGCCAGCACTGGAGACAGGGGAAACACCATATATTTT.

The rearrangement links TRBV6-1 to TRBJ1-2; 7 positions agree with TRBD1. The CDR3 extends over 17 amino acids. In germline, CDR1 is MNHNS, CDR2 SASEGT. V was clipped by 2 bases and J by 2 bases; unmatched bases: 11. The CDR3 sequence: CASSEPRWTGENYGYTF. The CDR3 DNA follows: TGTGCCAGCAGTGAACCTAGGTGGACAGGCGAAAACTATGGCTACACCTTC.

This clone was found a few times. The chain carries TRBV6-1 and TRBJ1-4, with D unclear. Trimming shortened V by 2 bases and J by 5 bases, and 12 bases separated the two germline ends. The CDR3 consists of 15 residues. The germline V gene has CDR1 MNHNS and CDR2 SASEGT. The CDR3 here is CASSERSLTNEKLFF. CDR3 DNA sequence: TGTGCCAGCAGTGAACGTTCACTAACGAATGAAAAACTGTTTTTT.

This chain joins TRBV19 and TRBJ1-1; the match to TRBD1 covers 7 bases. From germline, CDR1 is LNHDA and CDR2 SQIVND (reference sequence). The CDR3 sequence is 13 residues long. J was trimmed by 4 bases and V by 4 bases; bases with no gene match: 3. CDR3: CASSTGQATEAFF. In nucleotides, the CDR3 is TGTGCCAGTAGTACCGGACAGGCCACTGAAGCTTTCTTT.

The rearrangement joins TRBV7-2 to TRBJ2-5, with 10 bases identical to TRBD2. Germline assignment: CDR1 SGHTA and CDR2 FQGNSA. The CDR3 covers 17 residues. With 2 bases clipped from V and 5 bases from J, the junction kept 11 bases outside the gene matches. CDR3 nucleotide sequence: TGTGCCAGCAGCTTAATCCCTATCCCAGCGGGAGGGGAGACCCAGTACTTC. It encodes CASSLIPIPAGGETQYF.

The chain employs TRBV14 and TRBJ2-7; perhaps TRBD2 as D (6 bases). The V gene lost 5 bases and the J gene lost 1 base, with 15 bases spanning the gap. Germline assignment: CDR1 SGHDN and CDR2 FVKESK. CDR3 length equals 15 residues. CDR3: CASSLLRLGSYEQYF. Written as DNA, the CDR3 is TGTGCCAGCAGCTTGCTGCGACTAGGGTCCTACGAGCAGTACTTC.

Only one count was recorded for this clone. This rearrangement joins TRBV2 to TRBJ2-3; D may be TRBD2 (5 bases). This CDR3 has 15 amino acids. In germline, CDR1 is SNHLY, CDR2 FYNNEI. The V gene lost 4 bases and the J gene lost 6 bases, with 17 bases spanning the gap. The CDR3 sequence is CASSAPGLSVDTQYF. The CDR3 DNA is TGTGCCAGCAGTGCTCCCGGACTTTCCGTGGATACGCAGTATTTT. The full variable domain, with the rest looked up from reference TRBV2 and TRBJ2-3, is EPEVTQTPSHQVTQMGQEVILRCVPISNHLYFYWYRQILGQKVEFLVSFYNNEISEKSEIFDDQFSVERPDGSNFTLKIRSTKLEDSAMYFCASSAPGLSVDTQYFGPGTRLTVL.

The chain joins TRBV27 to TRBJ1-1; 7 bases align to TRBD1. This CDR3 spans 14 amino acids. The ends lost 7 bases at V and 6 bases at J; junction bases unmatched: 11. Germline CDR1 reads MNHEY; CDR2 reads SMNVEV (reference sequence). Here the CDR3 reads CASTQTMQGAEAFF. For the CDR3, the DNA is TGTGCCAGCACCCAAACGATGCAGGGGGCTGAAGCTTTCTTT.

The chain carries TRBV9 and TRBJ2-3, with 7 bases that match TRBD2. With 2 bases clipped from V and 0 bases from J, the junction kept 6 bases outside the gene matches. The CDR3 has 16 residues. The germline gives CDR1 SGDLS, CDR2 YYNGEE. CDR3 nucleotides: TGTGCCAGCAGCGTCGTCATTAGCGGGAGCACAGATACGCAGTATTTT. Translating it yields CASSVVISGSTDTQYF.

Only one count was recorded for this clone. V is TRBV6-5 and J is TRBJ2-6; D might be TRBD1 (6 bases). V dropped 6 bases and J dropped 2 bases, with 11 bases sitting between them. Germline lookup yields CDR1 MNHEY and CDR2 SVGAGI. The CDR3 is 15 residues long. This CDR3 is CASSLGQPGANVLTF. The DNA of the CDR3 is TGTGCCAGCAGCCTCGGACAGCCTGGGGCCAACGTCCTGACTTTC.

This chain links TRBV4-2 with TRBJ2-3; no reliable D call. Germline V lookup: CDR1 LGHNA, CDR2 YNFKEQ. V dropped 2 bases and J dropped 6 bases, with 3 bases sitting between them. The CDR3 is made up of 11 amino acids. This chain's CDR3 is CASSQSDTQYF. CDR3 nucleotides: TGTGCCAGCAGCCAATCGGATACGCAGTATTTT.

This chain joins TRBV7-9 and TRBJ1-1; D remains ambiguous. Between the trimmed V and J ends, which lost 3 bases and 2 bases, there was a span of 10 bases. The CDR3 covers 14 residues. Germline CDR1 is SEHNR and CDR2 is FQNEAQ (reference sequence). The CDR3 region has the DNA TGTGCCAGCAGCTTGGTTTTTATAAACACTGAAGCTTTCTTT. Protein sequence: CASSLVFINTEAFF.

The rearrangement joins TRBV6-5 to TRBJ2-2; TRBD1 might be the D (6 bases). V was cut by 2 bases and J by 4 bases, with 11 bases left in between. The CDR3 covers 15 residues. The germline V gene has CDR1 MNHEY and CDR2 SVGAGI. The CDR3 DNA follows: TGTGCCAGCAGTTACACAGGGTCGGGCACCGGGGAGCTGTTTTTT. The encoded protein is CASSYTGSGTGELFF.

The genes are TRBV27 and TRBJ2-7; TRBD2 aligns across 9 bases. The V gene's germline CDR1 is MNHEY and CDR2 SMNVEV (reference sequence). Losses at the gene ends were 6 bases for V and 3 bases for J; bases not matched to a gene: 9. This CDR3 region has 15 residues. CDR3 in amino acids: CASSLRAGGRYEQYF. The CDR3 nucleotides are TGTGCCAGCAGCCTCCGGGCGGGAGGGCGCTACGAGCAGTACTTC.

The CDR3 sequence: CASSPNKGTGQGVGDTQYF. CDR3 nucleotide sequence: TGTGCCAGCTCACCCAACAAGGGGACGGGACAGGGGGTTGGAGATACGCAGTATTTT. The chain employs TRBV18 and TRBJ2-3; 11 bases match TRBD1. Germline CDR1 reads KGHSH; CDR2 reads LQKENI. Trimming cost V 3 bases and J 5 bases; bases outside gene matches: 16. The CDR3 sequence is 19 residues long.

This clone was detected once. V gene TRBV5-6 combines with J gene TRBJ2-4; D is possibly TRBD2 (5 bases). Germline CDR1 SGHDT, CDR2 YYEEEE. The CDR3 length is 14 residues. V was cut by 0 bases and J by 5 bases, with 9 bases left in between. CDR3 sequence: CASSLGLAENIQYF. For the CDR3, the DNA is TGTGCCAGCAGCTTGGGGCTAGCAGAAAACATTCAGTACTTC. Looking up the rest from reference TRBV5-6 and TRBJ2-4 gives the full variable domain: DAGVTQSPTHLIKTRGQQVTLRCSPKSGHDTVSWYQQALGQGPQFIFQYYEEEERQRGNFPDRFSGHQFPNYSSELNVNALLLGDSALYLCASSLGLAENIQYFGAGTRLSVL.

In nucleotides, the CDR3 is TGTGCCAGCAGCTTGTTGGTAGGCTCCTACAATGAGCAGTTCTTC. Translation: CASSLLVGSYNEQFF. The rearrangement links TRBV5-6 to TRBJ2-1; D gene uncertain. Trimming stripped 1 base from V and 0 bases from J, with 8 bases between. In germline, CDR1 is SGHDT, CDR2 YYEEEE. The CDR3 covers 15 residues.

In DNA, the CDR3 is TGTGCCAGCAGCTCAGGGCCGACCTACGAGCAGTACTTC. This gives the protein CASSSGPTYEQYF. The genes are TRBV11-2 and TRBJ2-7, with a tentative D call TRBD1 (5 bases). CDR1 SGHAT and CDR2 FQNNGV come from the germline V gene. The CDR3 is made up of 13 amino acids. V was clipped by 4 bases and J by 2 bases, with 9 bases between them.

J is TRBJ2-6 and V is TRBV5-6; D call uncertain. Germline CDR1 is SGHDT and CDR2 is YYEEEE. The CDR3 is 17 amino acids. Trimming left V 1 base short and J 1 base short, with 12 bases between. The CDR3 nucleotides read TGTGCCAGCAGCTTGTGGATGGGCGGATCTGGGGCCAACGTCCTGACTTTC. Encoded protein: CASSLWMGGSGANVLTF.

The DNA for the CDR3 is TGTGCCAGCAGCTTAGCTAGGGTGTTGAATGAGCAGTTCTTC. Its protein is CASSLARVLNEQFF. The chain joins TRBV11-2 to TRBJ2-1, with D hard to call. The CDR3 is made up of 14 amino acids. Germline V gene lookup returns CDR1 SGHAT and CDR2 FQNNGV. Trimming shortened V by 1 base and J by 7 bases, and 11 bases separated the two germline ends.

The gene calls are TRBV6-5 and TRBJ2-1; D perhaps matches TRBD1 (6 bases). The CDR3 sequence is 16 residues long. CDR1 is MNHEY and CDR2 is SVGAGI in the germline V gene. The V and J ends lost 2 bases and 2 bases respectively, with 13 bases between them. CDR3 in DNA: TGTGCCAGCAGTTACGCTGCCAGGGGCGCCTACAATGAGCAGTTCTTC. It translates to CASSYAARGAYNEQFF.

The chain links TRBV15 to TRBJ2-5; D remains ambiguous. The CDR3 length is 15 residues. With 0 bases removed from V and 5 bases from J, the gap between germline ends came to 13 bases. The germline CDR1 and CDR2 sequences are LNHNV and YYDKDF (reference sequence). Here the CDR3 reads CATSRDGPVVETQYF. The CDR3 region has the DNA TGTGCCACCAGCAGAGACGGCCCCGTCGTGGAGACCCAGTACTTC.

This chain links TRBV25-1 with TRBJ2-3, with TRBD2 matching over 16 bases. The CDR3 has 18 residues. From germline, CDR1 is MGHDK and CDR2 SYGVNS. Trimming at V came to 6 bases and at J to 4 bases, leaving 10 bases not matched to a gene. The CDR3 sequence is CASRAGSGLAGGPDTQYF. DNA of the CDR3: TGTGCCAGCAGAGCTGGATCGGGACTAGCGGGAGGGCCAGATACGCAGTATTTT.

Turning to this clone: Other DNA sequences in this specimen translate into the identical CDR3. The gene calls are TRBV28 and TRBJ2-7; D is unclear. The V end was cut by 2 bases, the J end by 4 bases, with 6 bases between. Per germline, CDR1 MDHEN and CDR2 SYDVKM. The CDR3 length is 12 residues. The CDR3 spells CASSLIGYEQYF. CDR3 nucleotides: TGTGCCAGCAGTTTAATAGGTTACGAGCAGTACTTC. The variable domain in full, completed from reference TRBV28 and TRBJ2-7, reads DVKVTQSSRYLVKRTGEKVFLECVQDMDHENMFWYRQDPGLGLRLIYFSYDVKMKEKGDIPEGYSVSREKKERFSLILESASTNQTSMYLCASSLIGYEQYFGPGTRLTVT.

In its sample, this clone was seen once. This chain uses TRBV7-2 with TRBJ1-5, with a possible D match to TRBD1 (6 bases). This CDR3 spans 15 amino acids. Per the germline V gene, CDR1 is SGHTA and CDR2 is FQGNSA. Trimming removed 6 bases at V and 3 bases at J, with 15 bases between. The CDR3 nucleotides are TGTGCCAGCAGACCCCCAGGGGAACCCAATCAGCCCCAGCATTTT. This sequence encodes CASRPPGEPNQPQHF.

V gene TRBV11-2 combines with J gene TRBJ2-1; D might be TRBD2 (6 bases). This CDR3 comprises 16 residues. The V end lost 1 base, the J end lost 7 bases, and 17 bases lay between the germline ends. In germline, CDR1 is SGHAT, CDR2 FQNNGV. CDR3 in amino acids: CASSLGASASWNEQFF. In DNA, the CDR3 is TGTGCCAGCAGCTTAGGGGCTAGCGCTTCGTGGAATGAGCAGTTCTTC.

The V call is TRBV6-5, the J call TRBJ2-2, with a weak D call TRBD1 (5 bases). Germline CDR1 is MNHEY and CDR2 is SVGAGI. This CDR3 has 14 amino acids. V lost 0 bases and J lost 9, with 11 bases in between. The CDR3 DNA follows: TGTGCCAGCAGTTACTCGTCGGCAGGGTGGGAGCTGTTTTTT. Protein sequence: CASSYSSAGWELFF.